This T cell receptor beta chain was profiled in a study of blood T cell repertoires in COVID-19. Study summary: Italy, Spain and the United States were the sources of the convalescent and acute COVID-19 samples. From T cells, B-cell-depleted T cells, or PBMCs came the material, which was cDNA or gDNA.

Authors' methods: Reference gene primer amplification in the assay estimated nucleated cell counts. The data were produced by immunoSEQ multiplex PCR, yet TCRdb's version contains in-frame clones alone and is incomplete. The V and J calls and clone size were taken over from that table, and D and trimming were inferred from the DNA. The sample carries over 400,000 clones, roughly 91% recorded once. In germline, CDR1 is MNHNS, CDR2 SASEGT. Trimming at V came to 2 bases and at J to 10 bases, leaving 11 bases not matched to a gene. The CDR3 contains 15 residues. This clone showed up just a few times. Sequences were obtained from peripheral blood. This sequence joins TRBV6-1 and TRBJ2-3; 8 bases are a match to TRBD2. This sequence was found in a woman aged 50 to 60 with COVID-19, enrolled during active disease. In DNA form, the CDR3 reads TGTGCCAGCAGTGAAATCTGGACTAGCTCTATTTCGCAGTATTTT. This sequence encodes CASSEIWTSSISQYF.